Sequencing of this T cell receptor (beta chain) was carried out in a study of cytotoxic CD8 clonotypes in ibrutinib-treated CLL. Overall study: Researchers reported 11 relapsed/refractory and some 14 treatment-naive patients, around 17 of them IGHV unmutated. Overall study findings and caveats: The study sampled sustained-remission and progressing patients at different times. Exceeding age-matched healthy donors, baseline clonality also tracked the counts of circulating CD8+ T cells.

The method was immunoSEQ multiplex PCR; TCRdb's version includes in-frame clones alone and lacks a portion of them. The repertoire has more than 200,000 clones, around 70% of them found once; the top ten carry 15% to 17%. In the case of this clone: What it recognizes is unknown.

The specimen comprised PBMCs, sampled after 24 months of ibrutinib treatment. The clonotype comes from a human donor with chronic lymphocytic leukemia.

The CDR3 here is CASSLALLGAQPQHF. CDR3 DNA sequence: TGTGCCAGCAGCTTAGCGCTTCTGGGGGCTCAGCCCCAGCATTTT. The rearrangement uses TRBV7-6 and TRBJ1-5; possibly TRBD1 for D (6 bases). The germline V and J ends were trimmed by 0 bases and 6 bases, with 12 bases remaining between them. CDR3 length: 15 residues. Looked up from germline, CDR1 is SGHVS and CDR2 is FNYEAQ. Drawing the rest from reference TRBV7-6 and TRBJ1-5, the complete variable domain is GAGVSQSPRYKVTKRGQDVALRCDPISGHVSLYWYRQALGQGPEFLTYFNYEAQQDKSGLPNDRFSAERPEGSISTLTIQRTEQRDSAMYRCASSLALLGAQPQHFGDGTRLSIL.